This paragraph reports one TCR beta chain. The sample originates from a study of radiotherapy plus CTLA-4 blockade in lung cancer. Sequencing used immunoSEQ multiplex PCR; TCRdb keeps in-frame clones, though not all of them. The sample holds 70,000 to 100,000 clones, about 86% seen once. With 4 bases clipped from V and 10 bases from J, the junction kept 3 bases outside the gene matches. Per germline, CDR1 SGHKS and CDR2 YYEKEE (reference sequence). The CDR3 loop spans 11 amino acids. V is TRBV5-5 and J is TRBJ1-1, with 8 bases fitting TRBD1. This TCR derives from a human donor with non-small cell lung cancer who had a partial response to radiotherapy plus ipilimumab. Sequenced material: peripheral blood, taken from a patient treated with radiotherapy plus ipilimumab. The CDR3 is CASSDGTGAFF. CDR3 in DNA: TGTGCCAGCAGCGATGGGACAGGAGCTTTCTTT. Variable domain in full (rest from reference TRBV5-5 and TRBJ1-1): DAGVTQSPTHLIKTRGQQVTLRCSPISGHKSVSWYQQVLGQGPQFIFQYYEKEERGRGNFPDRFSARQFPNYSSELNVNALLLGDSALYLCASSDGTGAFFGQGTRLTVV.